These 15 T cell receptor beta chains came from one sample sequenced in a study of spatial heterogeneity in lung cancer. General observations from the study: It was found that expanded intratumoral alpha and beta TCR counts tracked tumor mutation counts.

Antigens for these TCRs are unknown. This sample's time point: sample taken at primary tumor resection. TCRdb re-derived calls from the 5' RACE reads in MiXCR, one entry per CDR3 protein. The profile shows about 5,000 distinct CDR3 sequences, 17% of them singletons. The sequences come from lung tumor tissue, collected at surgery. Every receptor here comes from a male donor with early-stage non-small cell lung cancer.

Within the sample, this clonotype is medium-sized. The V and J genes are TRBV6-5 and TRBJ2-1; 7 bases agree with TRBD2. The trim removed 5 bases at V and 8 bases at J, leaving 12 bases unmatched. The CDR3 loop spans 15 amino acids. From germline, CDR1 is MNHEY and CDR2 SVGAGI. The CDR3 is CASSPYGGRADEQFF. The CDR3 DNA is TGTGCCAGCAGTCCCTACGGTGGGAGGGCCGATGAGCAGTTCTTC.

This clonotype was seen many times. CDR3 sequence (DNA): TGTGCCAGCAGACCGGGACAGGAGAACTACGAGCAGTACTTC. It yields the protein CASRPGQENYEQYF. The rearrangement links TRBV2 to TRBJ2-7, with 8 bases fitting TRBD1. The CDR3 contains 14 residues. CDR1 is SNHLY and CDR2 is FYNNEI in the germline V gene. J gave up 3 bases and V 6 bases, and 7 bases lay outside the gene matches.

This clonotype was detected many times. The rearrangement uses TRBV4-3 and TRBJ2-3; D is perhaps TRBD2 (6 bases). From germline, CDR1 is LGHNA and CDR2 YSLEER. The CDR3 sequence is 16 residues long. Trimming stripped 0 bases from V and 2 bases from J, with 12 bases between. The CDR3 DNA sequence: TGCGCCAGCAGCCAAGAGCGGCGGGGATACACAGATACGCAGTATTTT. Its translation is CASSQERRGYTDTQYF.

This sequence joins TRBV12-3 or TRBV12-4 and TRBJ1-6; D gene ambiguous. The V and J ends lost 6 bases and 7 bases respectively, with 13 bases between them. The CDR3 loop spans 14 amino acids. CDR3 sequence: CASRSQESNSPLHF. The CDR3 coding sequence is TGTGCCAGCAGATCTCAGGAGTCCAATTCACCCCTCCACTTT.

J is TRBJ2-3 and V is TRBV20-1; TRBD2 is a possible D gene (5 bases). This CDR3 is 14 amino acids long. Germline V gene sequence: CDR1 DFQATT, CDR2 SNEGSKA (reference sequence). Trimming cost V 3 bases and J 4 bases, with 14 bases left between them. The CDR3 sequence is CSARDFLRSDTQYF. In DNA form, the CDR3 reads TGCAGTGCTAGGGACTTCCTCCGTTCAGATACGCAGTATTTT.

This clonotype is deemed medium-sized (0.01 to 0.1%). The V gene is TRBV20-1, the J gene TRBJ1-4, with D uncertain. Germline CDR1 reads DFQATT; CDR2 reads SNEGSKA (reference sequence). V was trimmed by 8 bases and J by 2 bases, leaving 15 bases between them. The CDR3 consists of 14 residues. The CDR3 DNA sequence: TGCAGTCTACCTCCCCCTGGGACTAATGAAAAACTGTTTTTT. Amino acid sequence: CSLPPPGTNEKLFF.

This clonotype is medium-sized. V and J are TRBV27 and TRBJ1-3, with a possible D match to TRBD1 (6 bases). Germline CDR1 and CDR2: MNHEY and SMNVEV (reference sequence). The V gene lost 1 base and the J gene lost 0 bases, with 13 bases spanning the gap. The CDR3 runs 17 residues. In DNA form, the CDR3 reads TGTGCCAGCAGTTTATTATTGGGACACCGCTCTGGAAACACCATATATTTT. As protein: CASSLLLGHRSGNTIYF.

The rearrangement joins TRBV4-1 to TRBJ1-1, with D perhaps matching TRBD1 (5 bases). Trimming pared 4 bases from V and 1 base from J, leaving 10 bases between. The germline gives CDR1 MGHRA, CDR2 YSYEKL. The CDR3 loop spans 14 amino acids. CDR3 nucleotides: TGCGCCAGCAGCCGCCGACAGAAGAACACTGAAGCTTTCTTT. It codes for CASSRRQKNTEAFF.

This clonotype was seen only a few times. V is TRBV7-9 and J is TRBJ2-1; unclear D gene. The germline V gene encodes CDR1 SEHNR and CDR2 FQNEAQ (reference sequence). The V end lost 1 base, the J end lost 8 bases, and 12 bases lay between the germline ends. CDR3 length equals 14 residues. The DNA for the CDR3 is TGTGCCAGCAGCTTAGACCAGATGAGCGATGAGCAGTTCTTC. This codes for CASSLDQMSDEQFF.

This clonotype was detected a few times. The rearrangement joins TRBV28 to TRBJ2-7; 11 nucleotides agree with TRBD1. CDR1 and CDR2 (germline): MDHEN, SYDVKM. The CDR3 consists of 15 residues. Trimming at V came to 5 bases and at J to 3 bases, leaving 6 bases not matched to a gene. For the CDR3, the DNA is TGTGCCAGCAGTCTCGCCGGGACAGGGGGCTACGAGCAGTACTTC. Amino acid sequence: CASSLAGTGGYEQYF.

J is TRBJ2-1 and V is TRBV2; 7 bases match TRBD2. With V trimmed by 9 bases and J by 6 bases, 8 bases remained unmatched. The CDR3 is made up of 13 amino acids. Germline V gene lookup returns CDR1 SNHLY and CDR2 FYNNEI. For the CDR3, the DNA is TGTGCCAGGGTCCGGGGGGACGGCAATGAGCAGTTCTTC. Translating it yields CARVRGDGNEQFF.

This clonotype was recorded at least ten times. This chain uses TRBV20-1 with TRBJ1-6; D not resolved. The germline V gene encodes CDR1 DFQATT and CDR2 SNEGSKA (reference sequence). The germline V and J ends were trimmed by 0 bases and 13 bases, with 19 bases remaining between them. The CDR3 has 15 residues. The CDR3 nucleotides read TGCAGTGCTAGAGATCCCCCCGGTTATTATCCGCCCCTCCACTTT. Protein product: CSARDPPGYYPPLHF.

This clonotype is termed medium-sized. The gene calls are TRBV6-5 and TRBJ2-3; 11 bases match TRBD2. With 8 bases clipped from V and 6 bases from J, the junction kept 4 bases outside the gene matches. This CDR3 comprises 13 residues. From germline, CDR1 is MNHEY and CDR2 SVGAGI. The CDR3 bases are TGTGCCAGCCGAGCTAGCGGGGGGGATACGCAGTATTTT. Its translation is CASRASGGDTQYF.

In its sample, this clonotype was seen many times. This sequence joins TRBV4-2 and TRBJ2-1; 12 nucleotides align to TRBD2. Looked up from germline, CDR1 is LGHNA and CDR2 is YNFKEQ. The CDR3 extends over 15 amino acids. V lost 3 bases and J lost 4; bases outside the gene matches: 1. The CDR3 sequence: CASSQTSGSYNEQFF. Here the CDR3 DNA reads TGTGCCAGCAGCCAGACTAGCGGGAGTTACAATGAGCAGTTCTTC.

The chain has TRBV12-3 or TRBV12-4 and TRBJ2-2, with 10 bases fitting TRBD1. V trimming: 9 bases; J trimming: 4 bases; junction bases outside the gene matches: 8. The CDR3 is 15 amino acids. The DNA of the CDR3 is TGTGCCAGTTGTAGACAGGGGGCGGGCACCGGGGAGCTGTTTTTT. It is translated as CASCRQGAGTGELFF.